These 18 T cell receptor beta chains came from one sample sequenced in a study of T cell responses to AZD1222 COVID-19 vaccine. Profiling relied on immunoSEQ multiplex PCR, and the TCRdb table lists in-frame clones only, not all of them. This table has about 150,000 clones, approximately 93% appearing once. The material was peripheral blood, obtained 28 days after the second AZD1222 dose. The receptors originated from an adult who received the AZD1222 COVID-19 vaccine.

V and J are TRBV7-9 and TRBJ2-1, with D perhaps TRBD2 (5 bases). This CDR3 contains 16 residues. Deletions cut 1 base from V and 8 bases from J, with 18 bases between. Germline CDR1 SEHNR, CDR2 FQNEAQ (reference sequence). In DNA form, the CDR3 reads TGTGCCAGCAGCTTAGTGGGTCTCTCCGCGGGCGATGAGCAGTTCTTC. This gives the protein CASSLVGLSAGDEQFF.

V gene TRBV29-1 combines with J gene TRBJ1-1; D call uncertain. Germline V gene data show CDR1 as SQVTM and CDR2 as ANQGSEA. The V and J ends lost 1 base and 5 bases respectively, with 11 bases between them. The CDR3 length is 13 residues. The CDR3 coding sequence is TGCAGCGTTGAAGGGCGTCAGCAGACTGAAGCTTTCTTT. Encoded protein: CSVEGRQQTEAFF.

V usage is TRBV11-1 and J usage is TRBJ1-6; no clear D gene. The germline V gene has CDR1 SGHAT and CDR2 FQDESV (reference sequence). The V end was cut by 1 base, the J end by 6 bases, with 7 bases between. The CDR3 covers 14 residues. The CDR3 DNA is TGTGCCAGCAGCTTAGGAGGTGGTAATTCACCCCTCCACTTT. Protein product: CASSLGGGNSPLHF. The variable domain in full, with the rest retrieved from reference TRBV11-1 and TRBJ1-6, is EAEVAQSPRYKITEKSQAVAFWCDPISGHATLYWYRQILGQGPELLVQFQDESVVDDSQLPKDRFSAERLKGVDSTLKIQPAELGDSAMYLCASSLGGGNSPLHFGNGTRLTVT.

This clone appeared a single time. The chain is built from TRBV5-5 and TRBJ1-3, with D perhaps TRBD1 (6 bases). In germline, CDR1 is SGHKS, CDR2 YYEKEE (reference sequence). The CDR3 totals 15 residues. V lost 3 bases to trimming and J lost 1 base, with 11 bases between them. CDR3 residues: CASSWEDRSGNTIYF. For the CDR3, the DNA is TGTGCCAGCAGCTGGGAGGACAGATCTGGAAACACCATATATTTT.

Only a few counts were recorded for this clone. The chain employs TRBV2 and TRBJ1-5; D not certain. Per germline, CDR1 SNHLY and CDR2 FYNNEI. V was trimmed by 6 bases and J by 5 bases, leaving 11 bases between them. This CDR3 comprises 13 residues. The CDR3 loop reads CASRIGSHQPQHF. CDR3 DNA sequence: TGTGCCAGCAGGATAGGGTCGCATCAGCCCCAGCATTTT.

This chain joins TRBV6-5 and TRBJ2-2; D gene ambiguous. Germline loops: CDR1 MNHEY, CDR2 SVGAGI. This CDR3 contains 13 residues. Trimming left V 0 bases short and J 4 bases short, with 3 bases between. DNA for the CDR3: TGTGCCAGCAGTTACTCGATCACCGGGGAGCTGTTTTTT. Translating it yields CASSYSITGELFF.

The chain has TRBV7-8 and TRBJ2-7, with unresolved D. Germline CDR1 SGHVS, CDR2 FQNEAQ. The CDR3 has 15 residues. Between the trimmed V and J ends, which lost 1 base and 1 base, there was a span of 11 bases. CDR3 nucleotide sequence: TGTGCCAGCAGCTTAGAATGGTCAGATTCCTACGAGCAGTACTTC. Translation gives CASSLEWSDSYEQYF. The full variable domain, in which reference TRBV7-8 and TRBJ2-7 provide the parts outside the CDR3, is GAGVSQSPRYKVAKRGQDVALRCDPISGHVSLFWYQQALGQGPEFLTYFQNEAQLDKSGLPSDRFFAERPEGSVSTLKIQRTQQEDSAVYLCASSLEWSDSYEQYFGPGTRLTVT.

There are a few counts of this clone. This chain joins TRBV5-4 and TRBJ1-3; tentatively, D is TRBD1 (6 bases). Trimming shortened V by 3 bases and J by 1 base, and 11 bases separated the two germline ends. CDR3 size: 15 residues. The germline V gene has CDR1 SGHNT and CDR2 YYREEE (reference sequence). The CDR3 spells CASSSGQRSGNTIYF. In DNA, the CDR3 is TGTGCCAGCAGCTCCGGACAGCGATCTGGAAACACCATATATTTT.

The chain uses TRBV6-7 and TRBJ1-3; unclear D gene. TRBV6-7 is marked as an open reading frame, function uncertain. The CDR3 sequence is 15 residues long. V lost 7 bases, J lost 0 bases, and 13 bases lay in between. CDR3 protein: CASTGGNFSGNTIYF. Here the CDR3 DNA reads TGTGCCAGCACAGGCGGAAACTTCTCTGGAAACACCATATATTTT.

The chain links TRBV15 to TRBJ1-4; D is ambiguous. The V end lost 3 bases, the J end lost 4 bases, and 3 bases lay between the germline ends. The CDR3 is 12 amino acids. Germline V lookup: CDR1 LNHNV, CDR2 YYDKDF (reference sequence). The CDR3 loop reads CATSSGNEKLFF. Written as DNA, the CDR3 is TGTGCCACCAGCAGCGGTAATGAAAAACTGTTTTTT.

This chain links TRBV15 with TRBJ1-1, with D tentatively TRBD1 (5 bases). The CDR3 has 13 amino acids. The V and J ends lost 5 bases and 11 bases respectively, with 18 bases between them. CDR1 and CDR2 (germline): LNHNV, YYDKDF (reference sequence). The CDR3 protein is CATSGGAGKVAFF. CDR3 nucleotides: TGTGCCACCAGCGGAGGGGCGGGGAAAGTGGCTTTCTTT.

V gene TRBV7-9 combines with J gene TRBJ2-2; the D call may be TRBD1 or TRBD2 (6 bases each). The CDR3 sequence is 18 residues long. CDR1 and CDR2 (germline): SEHNR, FQNEAQ (reference sequence). V lost 7 bases, J lost 3 bases, and 24 bases lay in between. This CDR3 reads CASTYTRGLQGYTGELFF. The DNA for the CDR3 is TGTGCCAGCACCTATACCCGAGGACTACAGGGTTACACCGGGGAGCTGTTTTTT.

J is TRBJ2-1 and V is TRBV5-8; D possibly corresponds to TRBD1 (7 bases). Trimming removed 5 bases at V and 9 bases at J, with 15 bases between. Germline-derived CDR1 and CDR2 are SGHTS and YDEGEE. The CDR3 consists of 13 residues. The CDR3 sequence is CASSLRGALEQFF. CDR3 nucleotides: TGTGCCAGCAGTCTCAGGGGGGCCCTTGAGCAGTTCTTC.

This sequence joins TRBV2 and TRBJ1-5, with D unresolved. The CDR3 covers 14 residues. Trimming shortened V by 7 bases and J by 0 bases, and 10 bases separated the two germline ends. The germline CDR1 and CDR2 sequences are SNHLY and FYNNEI. CDR3 nucleotides: TGTGCCAGCAAACTCGACGGTAGCAATCAGCCCCAGCATTTT. This translates into CASKLDGSNQPQHF.

This rearrangement joins TRBV4-2 to TRBJ1-1; TRBD1 agrees at 11 bases. The germline V gene has CDR1 LGHNA and CDR2 YNFKEQ. V lost 2 bases, J lost 1 base, and 12 bases stayed unmatched. There are 19 residues in the CDR3. The CDR3: CASSQRLGRDRGENTEAFF. DNA of the CDR3: TGTGCCAGCAGCCAAAGATTGGGCCGGGACAGGGGGGAGAACACTGAAGCTTTCTTT.

J is TRBJ1-2 and V is TRBV25-1, with a weak D call TRBD1 (6 bases). CDR3 length equals 16 residues. Germline loops: CDR1 MGHDK, CDR2 SYGVNS. V was pared by 1 base and J by 5 bases, with 17 bases between. Here the CDR3 DNA reads TGTGCCAGCAGTGAATCTCGGGCCAGGGGCGGGTATGGCTACACCTTC. This encodes CASSESRARGGYGYTF.

J is TRBJ1-2 and V is TRBV5-1, with 9 nucleotides matching TRBD1. The J segment lost 7 bases and the V segment lost 6 bases, leaving 16 bases of the junction unmatched. CDR3 size: 16 residues. Germline-derived CDR1 and CDR2 are SGHRS and YFSETQ. CDR3 residues: CASIVDPGQGKFGYTF. As DNA, the CDR3 is TGCGCCAGCATCGTCGATCCGGGACAGGGAAAGTTTGGCTACACCTTC.

The chain combines TRBV3-1 (or the pseudogene TRBV3-2) with TRBJ2-1, with D possibly TRBD1 on 6 matching bases. The CDR3 totals 13 residues. The germline V and J ends were trimmed by 4 bases and 9 bases, with 13 bases remaining between them. From germline, CDR1 is LGHDT and CDR2 YNNKEL (reference sequence). The CDR3 sequence is CASSLPGQGEQFF. The CDR3 nucleotides are TGTGCCAGCAGCCTTCCGGGACAAGGTGAGCAGTTCTTC.